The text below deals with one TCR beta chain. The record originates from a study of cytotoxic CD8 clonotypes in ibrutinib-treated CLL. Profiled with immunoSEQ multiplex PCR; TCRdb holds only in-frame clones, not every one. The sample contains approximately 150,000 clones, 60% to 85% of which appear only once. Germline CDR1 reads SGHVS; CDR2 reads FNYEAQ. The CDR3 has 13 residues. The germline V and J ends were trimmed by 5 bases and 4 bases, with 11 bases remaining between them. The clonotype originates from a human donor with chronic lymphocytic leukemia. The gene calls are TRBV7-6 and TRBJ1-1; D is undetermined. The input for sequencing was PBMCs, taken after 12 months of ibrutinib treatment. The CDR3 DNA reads TGTGCCAGCAGCCGGCAAGTGGGCACTGAAGCTTTCTTT. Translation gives CASSRQVGTEAFF.